This TCR beta chain was sequenced in a study of T cell responses to AZD1222 COVID-19 vaccine. Between the trimmed V and J ends, which lost 2 bases and 8 bases, there was a span of 9 bases. The germline CDR1 and CDR2 sequences are GTSNPN and SVGIG (reference sequence). CDR3 length equals 11 residues. About this clone: Its matching antigen is unknown.

General study findings and limits: Most donors were white British and more were female, and clonal diversity was possibly underestimated. The reported proportion of spike-specific TCRs targeting unmutated variant regions was nearly half. Researchers report vaccine-associated CD4 TCRs spanning spike, with dominance at 160-218 and 743-854. The repertoires were collected only after the peak T cell response.

Sequencing was performed with immunoSEQ multiplex PCR; in TCRdb, only in-frame clones are kept and a portion is missing. There are more than 85,000 clones in the sample; 81% occur only once, and 4.6% lies in the top ten. The rearrangement uses TRBV30 and TRBJ1-2; D gene ambiguous. The sequence came from an adult in good health. The sequencing used peripheral blood, collected on day 0 of AZD1222 vaccination. The CDR3 DNA sequence: TGTGCCTGGAGTCTATCAATGGGCTACACCTTC. Translating gives CAWSLSMGYTF.